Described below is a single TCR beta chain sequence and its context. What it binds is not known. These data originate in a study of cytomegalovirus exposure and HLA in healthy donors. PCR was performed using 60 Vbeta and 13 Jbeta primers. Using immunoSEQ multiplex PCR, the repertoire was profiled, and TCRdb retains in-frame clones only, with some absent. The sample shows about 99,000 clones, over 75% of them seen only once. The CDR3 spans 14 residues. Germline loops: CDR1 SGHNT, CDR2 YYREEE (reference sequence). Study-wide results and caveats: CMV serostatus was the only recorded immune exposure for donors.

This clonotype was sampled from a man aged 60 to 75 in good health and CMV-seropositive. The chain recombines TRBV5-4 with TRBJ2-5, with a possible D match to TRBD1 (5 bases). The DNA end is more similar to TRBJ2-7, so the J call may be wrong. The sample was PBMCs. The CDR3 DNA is TGTGCCAGCAGCCAAAAATCAGGGTCCTACGAGCAGTACTTC. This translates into CASSQKSGSYEQYF.